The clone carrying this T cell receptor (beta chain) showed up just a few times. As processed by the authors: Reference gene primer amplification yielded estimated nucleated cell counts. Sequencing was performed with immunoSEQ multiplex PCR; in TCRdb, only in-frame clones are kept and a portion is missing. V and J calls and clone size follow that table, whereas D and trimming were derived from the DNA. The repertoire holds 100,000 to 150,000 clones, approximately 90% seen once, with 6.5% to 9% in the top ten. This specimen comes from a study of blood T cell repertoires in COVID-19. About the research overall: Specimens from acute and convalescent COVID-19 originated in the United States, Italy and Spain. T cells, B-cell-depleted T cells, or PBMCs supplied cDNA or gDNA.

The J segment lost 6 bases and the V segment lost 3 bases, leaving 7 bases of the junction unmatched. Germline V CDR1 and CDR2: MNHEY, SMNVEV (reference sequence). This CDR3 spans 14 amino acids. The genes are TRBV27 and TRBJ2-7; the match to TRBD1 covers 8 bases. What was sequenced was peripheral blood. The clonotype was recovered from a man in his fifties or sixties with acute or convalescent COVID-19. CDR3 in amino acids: CASSFVDRGGEQYF. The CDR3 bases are TGTGCCAGCAGTTTCGTAGACAGGGGTGGCGAGCAGTACTTC.